The 20 T cell receptor beta chains listed next were all sequenced from one sample in a study of OX40 agonist ivuxolimab in advanced cancers. The repertoire was sequenced with immunoSEQ multiplex PCR; TCRdb's copy has only in-frame clones and lacks some. Here the sample spans some 87,000 clones, about 88% being singletons. Sequenced here: CD4+ or CD8+ T cells sorted from blood, sampled in a trial of the OX40 agonist ivuxolimab. The origin of the receptors is an adult with an advanced solid tumor such as melanoma, head and neck, liver or kidney cancer.

The chain links TRBV18 to TRBJ2-6; the match to TRBD1 covers 9 bases. After removal of 4 bases from V and 2 bases from J, the junction contained 6 bases not matched to a gene. The CDR3 loop spans 17 amino acids. CDR1 and CDR2 (germline): KGHSH, LQKENI. The CDR3 loop reads CASSQGTGRPGANVLTF. CDR3 in DNA: TGTGCCAGCTCACAAGGGACAGGGCGGCCTGGGGCCAACGTCCTGACTTTC.

V usage is TRBV5-1 and J usage is TRBJ2-1; the D is unclear. Germline CDR1 reads SGHRS; CDR2 reads YFSETQ. The CDR3 covers 12 residues. With 3 bases removed from V and 5 bases from J, the gap between germline ends came to 6 bases. The CDR3 nucleotides read TGCGCCAGCAGCTACATGGACAATGAGCAGTTCTTC. Protein: CASSYMDNEQFF.

This clone has a single count. The chain uses TRBV18 and TRBJ1-1; maybe TRBD1 (5 bases). Germline values: CDR1 KGHSH, CDR2 LQKENI. The CDR3 contains 12 residues. Trimming left V 2 bases short and J 6 bases short, with 7 bases between. The CDR3 DNA follows: TGTGCCAGCTCACCAACGACAGCTGAAGCTTTCTTT. This translates into CASSPTTAEAFF.

The J gene is TRBJ1-4, the V gene TRBV6-1; TRBD1 aligns across 9 bases. Germline trimming cut 4 bases from V and 7 bases from J; bases unmatched to any gene: 10. Germline lookup yields CDR1 MNHNS and CDR2 SASEGT. The CDR3 consists of 16 residues. The CDR3 protein is CASSGGQGSLGEKLFF. DNA for the CDR3: TGTGCCAGCAGTGGTGGACAGGGGTCATTAGGTGAAAAACTGTTTTTT.

This chain uses TRBV27 with TRBJ1-3, with D unclear. This CDR3 spans 14 amino acids. Germline V gene data show CDR1 as MNHEY and CDR2 as SMNVEV (reference sequence). Between the trimmed V and J ends, which lost 4 bases and 1 base, there was a span of 8 bases. CDR3 protein: CASSSRGSGNTIYF. Here the CDR3 DNA reads TGTGCCAGCAGTTCTCGAGGGTCTGGAAACACCATATATTTT.

This sequence joins TRBV7-2 and TRBJ1-1; D gene uncertain. This CDR3 region has 14 residues. Looked up from germline, CDR1 is SGHTA and CDR2 is FQGNSA. V was clipped by 2 bases and J by 3 bases, with 10 bases between them. This CDR3 is CASSLQSRDTEAFF. Written as DNA, the CDR3 is TGTGCCAGCAGCTTACAGTCGAGGGACACTGAAGCTTTCTTT.

The CDR3 DNA is TGTGCCAGCAGCGACAGTGGATCGAATGAAAAACTGTTTTTT. It encodes CASSDSGSNEKLFF. The chain employs TRBV28 and TRBJ1-4; possible D gene TRBD1, 5 bases. CDR3 length: 14 residues. Germline CDR1 is MDHEN and CDR2 is SYDVKM. V dropped 6 bases and J dropped 5 bases, with 13 bases sitting between them.

The genes are TRBV9 and TRBJ2-3, with D possibly TRBD1 on 6 matching bases. V was clipped by 2 bases and J by 4 bases, with 17 bases between them. The CDR3 is 16 amino acids. Looked up from germline, CDR1 is SGDLS and CDR2 is YYNGEE. CDR3 protein: CASSVGQNPLADTQYF. As DNA, the CDR3 is TGTGCCAGCAGCGTTGGACAGAATCCACTAGCAGATACGCAGTATTTT. The full variable domain, completed using reference TRBV9 and TRBJ2-3, is DSGVTQTPKHLITATGQRVTLRCSPRSGDLSVYWYQQSLDQGLQFLIQYYNGEERAKGNILERFSAQQFPDLHSELNLSSLELGDSALYFCASSVGQNPLADTQYFGPGTRLTVL.

This chain uses TRBV4-1 with TRBJ2-7; D is unresolved. The CDR3 covers 18 residues. V lost 2 bases, J lost 3 bases, and 23 bases lay in between. CDR1 MGHRA and CDR2 YSYEKL come from the germline V gene. As DNA, the CDR3 is TGCGCCAGCAGCCAAACAACTGGTCGTACATTGCGTGGCTACGAGCAGTACTTC. It specifies CASSQTTGRTLRGYEQYF.

The CDR3 here is CASSLVTGFGEKLFF. In DNA form, the CDR3 reads TGTGCCAGCAGCTTAGTTACAGGGTTTGGTGAAAAACTGTTTTTT. The chain has TRBV11-2 and TRBJ1-4; tentatively, D is TRBD1 (6 bases). The germline V and J ends were trimmed by 1 base and 7 bases, with 13 bases remaining between them. The germline gives CDR1 SGHAT, CDR2 FQNNGV. The CDR3 runs 15 residues.

This clone was recorded once. The chain carries TRBV18 and TRBJ2-5; D might be TRBD2 (5 bases). Germline-derived CDR1 and CDR2 are KGHSH and LQKENI. The CDR3 is 14 amino acids. Trimming removed 6 bases from V and 2 bases from J, with 13 bases in between. The CDR3, as DNA: TGTGCCAGCTCTCTGCAGACGGGACAAGAGACCCAGTACTTC. Its protein product is CASSLQTGQETQYF.

V gene TRBV27 combines with J gene TRBJ2-5; D might be TRBD2 (6 bases). The CDR3 is made up of 16 amino acids. The V end was cut by 5 bases, the J end by 2 bases, with 18 bases between. Germline V CDR1 and CDR2: MNHEY, SMNVEV (reference sequence). CDR3 DNA sequence: TGTGCCAGCAGTCCTCTGGGGAGCGGGTGGCAAGAGACCCAGTACTTC. Its protein is CASSPLGSGWQETQYF.

This clone was recorded a few times. The rearrangement uses TRBV20-1 and TRBJ2-3; D gene ambiguous. In germline, CDR1 is DFQATT, CDR2 SNEGSKA (reference sequence). The CDR3 spans 11 residues. Deletions cut 5 bases from V and 6 bases from J, with 9 bases between. Here the CDR3 reads CSAATGDTQYF. Written as DNA, the CDR3 is TGCAGTGCTGCCACCGGGGATACGCAGTATTTT.

The chain is built from TRBV19 and TRBJ1-3, with 7 bases aligning to TRBD1. Trimming removed 6 bases from V and 0 bases from J; junction bases left unmatched: 11. Germline V gene lookup returns CDR1 LNHDA and CDR2 SQIVND (reference sequence). CDR3 length: 17 residues. CDR3 sequence (DNA): TGTGCCAGTAGCAGGGGGACAGACGTACTCTCTGGAAACACCATATATTTT. It yields the protein CASSRGTDVLSGNTIYF.

The gene calls are TRBV2 and TRBJ1-4, with D perhaps TRBD1 (5 bases). CDR1 and CDR2 (germline): SNHLY, FYNNEI. Trimming cost V 6 bases and J 0 bases, with 11 bases left between them. CDR3 length: 15 amino acids. CDR3 nucleotide sequence: TGTGCCAGCAGCGGCTTGACAGCAACTAATGAAAAACTGTTTTTT. Protein: CASSGLTATNEKLFF.

The chain has TRBV10-3 and TRBJ2-7; TRBD1 matches 7 bases. This CDR3 region has 15 residues. The V gene end was trimmed by 6 bases and the J gene end by 3 bases; junction bases not matched to a gene: 11. Germline V gives CDR1 ENHRY, CDR2 SYGVKD. CDR3 residues: CAIRADTGVGYEQYF. DNA for the CDR3: TGTGCCATCAGGGCCGACACAGGGGTCGGCTACGAGCAGTACTTC.

The chain employs TRBV14 and TRBJ1-4, with D perhaps matching TRBD1 (5 bases). The CDR3 runs 14 residues. The V end lost 5 bases, the J end lost 4 bases, and 11 bases lay between the germline ends. Germline V CDR1 and CDR2: SGHDN, FVKESK. The CDR3 loop is CASSFRDGNEKLFF. The CDR3 DNA reads TGTGCCAGCAGCTTCCGGGACGGTAATGAAAAACTGTTTTTT.

The chain combines TRBV19 with TRBJ1-2, with 8 bases matching TRBD1. Germline V CDR1 and CDR2: LNHDA, SQIVND (reference sequence). V dropped 5 bases and J dropped 5; count of bases not matched to a gene: 13. The CDR3 runs 16 residues. The CDR3 loop reads CASSSVYRGKEYGYTF. CDR3 DNA: TGTGCCAGTAGTTCGGTGTACAGGGGGAAAGAGTATGGCTACACCTTC.

The rearrangement uses TRBV11-2 and TRBJ1-6, with TRBD1 identical over 8 bases. CDR1 and CDR2 (germline): SGHAT, FQNNGV. Trimming at V came to 5 bases and at J to 8 bases, leaving 8 bases not matched to a gene. CDR3 length equals 15 residues. The CDR3 DNA is TGTGCCAGCAGCAAACAGGCAGGGGGCTATTCACCCCTCCACTTT. Translating it yields CASSKQAGGYSPLHF.

The CDR3 loop is CASSPPGTGGSPLHF. In DNA, the CDR3 is TGTGCCAGCTCACCTCCGGGGACAGGGGGTTCACCCCTCCACTTT. The rearrangement uses TRBV18 and TRBJ1-6; TRBD1 agrees at 11 bases. Per the germline V gene, CDR1 is KGHSH and CDR2 is LQKENI. The CDR3 has 15 amino acids. The trim removed 3 bases at V and 9 bases at J, leaving 4 bases unmatched.